The 9 T cell receptor beta chains in this list originate from one sample, sequenced in a study of tumor and adjacent non-tumor tissue in lung cancer. This sample's RNA came from whole unsorted tissue. TCRbeta libraries were built with three rounds of nested PCR, modified from ARM-PCR. TCRdb ran MiXCR on the multiplex PCR reads and lists one entry per CDR3 protein. The sample records roughly 140,000 distinct CDR3 sequences, approximately 66% being singletons. The sequenced sample consisted of lung tumor tissue. The receptors were gathered from a man between 60 and 75 years old with small cell lung cancer.

Of note for this clonotype: One end of the junction varies from germline; a read error may be responsible. The chain is built from TRBV20-1 and TRBJ2-5, with TRBD2 matching 7 bases. Germline V gene data show CDR1 as DFQATT and CDR2 as SNEGSKA (reference sequence). The CDR3 is 15 amino acids. CDR3 nucleotides: TGCAGTGCTAGAGTAGGAGCGGGGCTCCAAGAGACCAAGTACTTC. Its translation: CSARVGAGLQETKYF.

This clonotype was seen many times. The DNA for the CDR3 is TGCAGTGCTACGTCGGACGGAGATCAGCCCCAGCATTTT. Its translation is CSATSDGDQPQHF. The chain employs TRBV20-1 and TRBJ1-5; no firm D call. This CDR3 has 13 residues. Germline loops: CDR1 DFQATT, CDR2 SNEGSKA (reference sequence). Trimming stripped 4 bases from V and 5 bases from J, with 12 bases between.

Remarks on this clonotype: A much larger clonotype is one base distant, so this may be a read error. The chain combines TRBV29-1 with TRBJ2-5; TRBD2 is a possible D gene (5 bases). CDR1 and CDR2 (germline): SQVTM, ANQGSEA. The ends were cut back, 0 bases at V and 5 bases at J, with 16 bases in the middle. The CDR3 length is 15 residues. Here the CDR3 DNA reads TGCAGCGTTGAAGATCTTACGAGGGCGTGCGAGACCCAGTACTTC. This translates into CSVEDLTRACETQYF.

Worth noting for this clonotype: Just one base apart from a much larger clone, this may be a read error. The CDR3 region has the DNA TGCAGTGCTAGGGGGACTAGCTGGAGGATCACAGATACGCAGTATTTT. This sequence encodes CSARGTSWRITDTQYF. The genes are TRBV20-1 and TRBJ2-3, with 9 bases lining up with TRBD2. This CDR3 is built from 16 residues. The junction had 9 bases not matched to a gene; V was cut back by 3 bases and J by 2 bases. The germline gives CDR1 DFQATT, CDR2 SNEGSKA (reference sequence).

This clonotype was seen only once. An end of the junction does not agree with germline; a read error may underlie this. V is TRBV7-8 and J is TRBJ2-7; D is ambiguous. Germline V gene data show CDR1 as SGHVS and CDR2 as FQNEAQ. CDR3 size: 15 residues. CDR3 sequence: CASSIEYARPYELYF. The DNA of the CDR3 is TGTGCCAGCAGCATCGAATACGCCAGGCCTTACGAGCTGTACTTC.

This clonotype has more than one count but fewer than ten. The V gene is TRBV28, the J gene TRBJ2-1; TRBD1 matches 7 bases. This CDR3 region has 15 residues. The V gene's germline CDR1 is MDHEN and CDR2 SYDVKM. J was trimmed by 6 bases and V by 2 bases; bases with no gene match: 7. This CDR3 reads CASSLEGAALNEQFF. CDR3 DNA sequence: TGTGCCAGCAGTTTAGAGGGGGCAGCACTCAATGAGCAGTTCTTC.

Note on this clonotype: Relative to the germline gene, one junction end is altered; a read error may explain this. The chain employs TRBV10-1 and TRBJ2-3; 13 nucleotides line up with TRBD2. The V gene's germline CDR1 is WNHNN and CDR2 SYGVQD (reference sequence). The CDR3 covers 16 residues. CDR3 sequence reads: CTSSEGLAGSTDTQYF. CDR3 nucleotide sequence: TGCACCAGCAGCGAGGGACTAGCGGGAAGCACAGATACGCAGTATTTT.

On this clonotype: In this CDR3 the conserved last residue, phenylalanine or tryptophan, is missing, so a read error is likely. The chain joins TRBV30 to TRBJ2-1; D remains ambiguous. The ends were cut back, 4 bases at V and 6 bases at J, with 10 bases in the middle. The CDR3 totals 12 residues. Germline V gives CDR1 GTSNPN, CDR2 SVGIG (reference sequence). For the CDR3, the DNA is TGTGCCTGGAATGAGGTCCCCAATGAGCAGTTCTAC. Translating gives CAWNEVPNEQFY.

This chain connects TRBV20-1 to TRBJ1-4; D uncertain. CDR1 and CDR2 from the germline V gene are DFQATT and SNEGSKA (reference sequence). Trimming removed 7 bases at V and 12 bases at J, with 21 bases between. The CDR3 contains 13 residues. CDR3: CSGRDTRLKQLFF. For the CDR3, the DNA is TGCAGTGGGAGAGATACACGGCTGAAACAACTGTTTTTT.